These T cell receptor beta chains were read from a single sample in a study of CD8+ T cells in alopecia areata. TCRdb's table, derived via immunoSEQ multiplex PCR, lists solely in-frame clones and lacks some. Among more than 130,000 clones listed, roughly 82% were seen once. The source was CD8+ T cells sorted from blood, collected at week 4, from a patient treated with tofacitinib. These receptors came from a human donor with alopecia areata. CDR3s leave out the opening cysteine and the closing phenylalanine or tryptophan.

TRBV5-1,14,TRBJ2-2,ASSTPHRANTGELF
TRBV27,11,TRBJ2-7,ASSPGISYEQY
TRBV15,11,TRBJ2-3,ATSREGTDTQY
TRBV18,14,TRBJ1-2,ASPFQKRVSNYGYT
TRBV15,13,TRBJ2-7,ATSSYRVLGNEQY
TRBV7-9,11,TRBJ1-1,ASSLSLNTEAF
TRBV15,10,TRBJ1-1,ATSDRDFIPF
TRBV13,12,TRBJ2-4,ASSSQGAKNIQY
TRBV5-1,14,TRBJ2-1,ASSPTWGSSYNEQF
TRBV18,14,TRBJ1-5,ASSLVAERSVQPQH
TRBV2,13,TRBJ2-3,ASSVVQGGTDTQY
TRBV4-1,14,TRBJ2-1,ASSHSTGALSNEQF
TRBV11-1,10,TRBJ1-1,AIRRLNTEAF
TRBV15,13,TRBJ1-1,ATSRGRGVGTEAF
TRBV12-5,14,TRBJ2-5,ASGTSGSGGEETQY
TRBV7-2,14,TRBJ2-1,ASSSPRDRVEDEQF
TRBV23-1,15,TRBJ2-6,ASSQSSPGSGANVLT
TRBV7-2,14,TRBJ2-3,ASSLGEGGRTDTQY
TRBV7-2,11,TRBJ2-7,ASSLGGHNEQY
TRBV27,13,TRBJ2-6,ASSLGPSGANVLT
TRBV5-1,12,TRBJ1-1,ASSLVRMNTEAF
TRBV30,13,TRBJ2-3,AWSGGGASTDTQY
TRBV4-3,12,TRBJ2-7,ASSQDRSYYEQY
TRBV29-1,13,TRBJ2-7,SVEDEGGASYEQY
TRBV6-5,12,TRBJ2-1,ASSLTRSYNEQF
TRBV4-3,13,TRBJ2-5,ASSQESENQETQY
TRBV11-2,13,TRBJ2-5,ASSFTKRGQETQY
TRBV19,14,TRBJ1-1,ASTQPNTGMNTEAF
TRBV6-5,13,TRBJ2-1,ASSYKWSSYNEQF